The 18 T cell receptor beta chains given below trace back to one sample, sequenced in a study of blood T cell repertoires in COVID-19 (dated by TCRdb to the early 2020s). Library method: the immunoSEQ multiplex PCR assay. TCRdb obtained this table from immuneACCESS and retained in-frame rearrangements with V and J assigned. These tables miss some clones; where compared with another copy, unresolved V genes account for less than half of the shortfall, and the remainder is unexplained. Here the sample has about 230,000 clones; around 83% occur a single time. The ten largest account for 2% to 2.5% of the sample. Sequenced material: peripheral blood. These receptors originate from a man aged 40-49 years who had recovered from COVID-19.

CDR3 coding DNA: TGCAGTGCTTGGAACAGGGGCGGCTACACCTTC. Translation gives CSAWNRGGYTF. The chain uses TRBV20-1 and TRBJ1-2; 7 bases map to TRBD1. The junction had 5 bases not matched to a gene; V was cut back by 5 bases and J by 8 bases. The CDR3 is 11 amino acids. Germline V gene lookup returns CDR1 DFQATT and CDR2 SNEGSKA (reference sequence).

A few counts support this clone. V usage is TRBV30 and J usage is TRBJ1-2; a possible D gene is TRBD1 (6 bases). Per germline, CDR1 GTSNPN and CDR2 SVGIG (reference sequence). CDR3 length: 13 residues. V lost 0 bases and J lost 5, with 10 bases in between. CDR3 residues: CAWSVGTHYGYTF. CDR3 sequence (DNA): TGTGCCTGGAGTGTAGGGACACATTATGGCTACACCTTC.

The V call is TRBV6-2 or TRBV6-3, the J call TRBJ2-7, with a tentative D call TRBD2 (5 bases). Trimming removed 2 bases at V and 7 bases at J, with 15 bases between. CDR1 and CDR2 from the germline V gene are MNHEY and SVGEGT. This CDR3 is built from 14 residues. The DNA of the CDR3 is TGTGCCAGCAGTTACGTCGTTTCGCCGGGGGAGCAGTACTTC. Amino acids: CASSYVVSPGEQYF.

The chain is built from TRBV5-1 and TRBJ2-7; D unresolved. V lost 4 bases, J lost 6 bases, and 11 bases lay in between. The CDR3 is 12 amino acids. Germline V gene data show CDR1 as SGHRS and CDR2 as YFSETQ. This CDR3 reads CASSLTGVEQYF. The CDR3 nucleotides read TGCGCCAGCAGCCTCACTGGTGTCGAGCAGTACTTC.

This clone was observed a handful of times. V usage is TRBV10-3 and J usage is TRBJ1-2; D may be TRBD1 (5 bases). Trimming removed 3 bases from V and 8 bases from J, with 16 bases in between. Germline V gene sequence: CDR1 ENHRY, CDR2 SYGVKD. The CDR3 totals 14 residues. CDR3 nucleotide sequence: TGTGCCATCAGTGATTTCGGGGGGGTGAAGGGCTACACCTTC. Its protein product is CAISDFGGVKGYTF.

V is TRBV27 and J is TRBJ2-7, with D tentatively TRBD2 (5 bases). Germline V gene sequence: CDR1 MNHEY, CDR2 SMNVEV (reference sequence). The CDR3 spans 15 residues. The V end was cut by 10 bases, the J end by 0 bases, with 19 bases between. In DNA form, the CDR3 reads TGTGCCACCCAGAGCTGGAGGTCCCACTCCTACGAGCAGTACTTC. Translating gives CATQSWRSHSYEQYF.

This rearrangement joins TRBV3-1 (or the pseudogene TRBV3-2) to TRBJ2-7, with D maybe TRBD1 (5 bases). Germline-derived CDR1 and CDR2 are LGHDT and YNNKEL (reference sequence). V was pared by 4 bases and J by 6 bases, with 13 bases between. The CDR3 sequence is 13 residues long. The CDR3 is CASSLLTVSEQYF. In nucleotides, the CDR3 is TGTGCCAGCAGCCTACTGACAGTCAGCGAGCAGTACTTC.

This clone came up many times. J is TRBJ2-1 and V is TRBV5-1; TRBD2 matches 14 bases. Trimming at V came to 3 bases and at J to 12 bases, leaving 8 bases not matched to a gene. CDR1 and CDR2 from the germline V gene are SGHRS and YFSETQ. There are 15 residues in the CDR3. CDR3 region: CASSSATSGGAGQFF. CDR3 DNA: TGCGCCAGCAGCTCGGCGACTAGCGGGGGGGCCGGGCAGTTCTTC.

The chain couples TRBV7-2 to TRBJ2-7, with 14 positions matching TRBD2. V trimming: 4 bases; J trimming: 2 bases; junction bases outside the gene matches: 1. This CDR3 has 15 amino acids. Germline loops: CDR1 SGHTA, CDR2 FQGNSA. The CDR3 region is CASSSTSGGAYEQYF. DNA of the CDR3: TGTGCCAGCAGCTCGACTAGCGGGGGGGCCTACGAGCAGTACTTC.

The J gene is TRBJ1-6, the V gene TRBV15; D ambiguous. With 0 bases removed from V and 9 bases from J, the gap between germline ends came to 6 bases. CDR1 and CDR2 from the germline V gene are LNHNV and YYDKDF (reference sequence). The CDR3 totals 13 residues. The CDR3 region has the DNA TGTGCCACCAGCAGAGATCAGTTTTCACCCCTCCACTTT. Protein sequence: CATSRDQFSPLHF.

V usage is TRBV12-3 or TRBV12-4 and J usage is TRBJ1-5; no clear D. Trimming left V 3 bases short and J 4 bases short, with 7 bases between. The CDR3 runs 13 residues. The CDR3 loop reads CASSFSNNQPQHF. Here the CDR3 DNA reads TGTGCCAGCAGTTTTTCTAATAATCAGCCCCAGCATTTT.

This CDR3 reads CASSPLLTGAGNTIYF. The CDR3 DNA is TGTGCCAGCTCACCACTTTTAACAGGGGCCGGAAACACCATATATTTT. This chain joins TRBV18 and TRBJ1-3, with TRBD1 matching over 7 bases. From germline, CDR1 is KGHSH and CDR2 LQKENI. The CDR3 contains 16 residues. Trimming cost V 1 base and J 4 bases; bases outside gene matches: 7.

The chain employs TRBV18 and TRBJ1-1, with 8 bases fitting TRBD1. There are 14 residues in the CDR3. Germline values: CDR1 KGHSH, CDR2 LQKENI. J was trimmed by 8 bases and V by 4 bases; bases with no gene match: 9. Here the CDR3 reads CASSLGRGLGEAFF. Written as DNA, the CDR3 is TGTGCCAGCTCACTCGGCAGGGGGCTTGGCGAAGCTTTCTTT.

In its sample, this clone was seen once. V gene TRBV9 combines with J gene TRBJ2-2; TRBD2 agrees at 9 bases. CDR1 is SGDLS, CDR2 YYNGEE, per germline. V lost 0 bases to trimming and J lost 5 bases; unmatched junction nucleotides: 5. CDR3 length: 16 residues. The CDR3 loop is CASSVGSGGRTGELFF. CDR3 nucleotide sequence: TGTGCCAGCAGCGTAGGGAGCGGGGGGCGGACCGGGGAGCTGTTTTTT.

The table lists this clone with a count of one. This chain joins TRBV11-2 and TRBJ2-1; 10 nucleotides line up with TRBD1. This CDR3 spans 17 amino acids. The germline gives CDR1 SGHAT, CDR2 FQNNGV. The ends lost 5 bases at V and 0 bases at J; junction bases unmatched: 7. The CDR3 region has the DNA TGTGCCAGCAGCCTGACAGGGGGCGCGTCCTCCTACAATGAGCAGTTCTTC. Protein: CASSLTGGASSYNEQFF.

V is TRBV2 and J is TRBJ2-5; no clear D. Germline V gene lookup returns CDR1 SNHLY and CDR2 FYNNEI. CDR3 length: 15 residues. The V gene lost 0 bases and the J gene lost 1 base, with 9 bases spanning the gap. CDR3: CASSEAISGQETQYF. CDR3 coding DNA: TGTGCCAGCAGTGAAGCGATCTCAGGCCAAGAGACCCAGTACTTC.

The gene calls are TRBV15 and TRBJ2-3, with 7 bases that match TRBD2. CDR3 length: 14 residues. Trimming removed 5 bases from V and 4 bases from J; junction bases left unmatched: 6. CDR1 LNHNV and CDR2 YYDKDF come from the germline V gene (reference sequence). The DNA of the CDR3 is TGTGCCACCAGCCCTAGACTAGCTTCAGATACGCAGTATTTT. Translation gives CATSPRLASDTQYF.

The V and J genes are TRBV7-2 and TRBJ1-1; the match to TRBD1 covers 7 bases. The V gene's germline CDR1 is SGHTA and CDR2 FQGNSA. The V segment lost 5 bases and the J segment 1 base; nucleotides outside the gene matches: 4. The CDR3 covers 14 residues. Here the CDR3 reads CASSTRTGNTEAFF. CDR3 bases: TGTGCCAGCAGCACTCGGACAGGGAACACTGAAGCTTTCTTT.